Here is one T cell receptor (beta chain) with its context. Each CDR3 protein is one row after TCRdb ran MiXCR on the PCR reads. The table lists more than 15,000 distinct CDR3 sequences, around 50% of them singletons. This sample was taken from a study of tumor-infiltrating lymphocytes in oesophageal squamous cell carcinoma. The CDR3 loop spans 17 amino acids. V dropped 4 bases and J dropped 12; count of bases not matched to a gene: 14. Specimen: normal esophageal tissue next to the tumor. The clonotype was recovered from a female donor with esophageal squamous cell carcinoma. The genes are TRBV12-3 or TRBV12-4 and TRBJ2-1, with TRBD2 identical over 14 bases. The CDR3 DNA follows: TGTGCCAGCAGTTCCCCCCCTAGGGGACTAGCGGGAGCTGTGCAGTTCTTC. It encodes CASSSPPRGLAGAVQFF.